The subject of this entry is one TCR beta chain. The antigen is unknown. CDR1 and CDR2 from the germline V gene are DFQATT and SNEGSKA (reference sequence). V gave up 5 bases and J gave up 4 bases; unmatched junction bases: 8. This CDR3 contains 14 residues. The data were taken from a study of CD8+CD57+ T cells in acquired aplastic anemia. Points from the study as a whole: Patients and controls had in common 25 to 30 CD8+ CDR3 sequences.

Template material for TCR beta VDJ and CDR3 profiling consisted of genomic DNA. TCRdb analysed the reads with MiXCR anew, one entry per CDR3 protein. Of about 270,000 distinct CDR3 sequences in the sample, about 56% were seen once. The rearrangement uses TRBV20-1 and TRBJ2-5; 9 bases agree with TRBD2. Sequences were obtained from sorted CD4+, CD8+, or CD8+CD57+ T cells (not recorded which) from PBMCs. The clonotype was recovered from a human donor with severe aplastic anemia or a healthy control (not recorded which). This CDR3 reads CSAGGRGGAETQYF. The CDR3 nucleotides are TGCAGTGCTGGGGGACGCGGGGGGGCAGAGACCCAGTACTTC.